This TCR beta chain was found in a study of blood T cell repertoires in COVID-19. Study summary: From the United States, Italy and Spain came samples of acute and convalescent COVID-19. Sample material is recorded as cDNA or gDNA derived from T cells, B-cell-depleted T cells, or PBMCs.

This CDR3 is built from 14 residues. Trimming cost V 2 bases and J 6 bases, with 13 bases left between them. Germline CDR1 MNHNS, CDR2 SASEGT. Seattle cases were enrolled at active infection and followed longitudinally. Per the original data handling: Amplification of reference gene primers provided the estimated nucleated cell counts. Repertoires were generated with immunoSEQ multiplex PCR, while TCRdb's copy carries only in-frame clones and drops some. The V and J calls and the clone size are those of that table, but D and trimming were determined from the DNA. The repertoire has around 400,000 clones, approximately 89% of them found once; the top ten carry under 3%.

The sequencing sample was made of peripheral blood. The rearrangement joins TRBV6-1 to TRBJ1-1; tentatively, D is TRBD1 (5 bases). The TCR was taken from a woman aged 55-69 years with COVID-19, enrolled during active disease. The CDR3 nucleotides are TGTGCCAGCAGTGAAATCGTCGGGGGGTCTGAAGCTTTCTTT. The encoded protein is CASSEIVGGSEAFF.